This entry features one TCR beta chain sequence. Its matching antigen is unknown. The sample is drawn from a study of Ad26.COV2.S vaccination and SARS-CoV-2 variants. Broader study findings: Non-spike TCR breadth showed similarity between vaccine and placebo recipients. The TCR breadth and depth analyses may have understated or missed part of the total T cell responses.

The treatment: some 19 received Ad26.COV2.S at low or high dose, single or two shots; roughly five received placebo; per-sample allocation not given. Specimens were obtained on day 63 following the first vaccine or placebo injection. V lost 1 base to trimming and J lost 7 bases, with 16 bases between them. CDR3 size: 16 residues. Germline values: CDR1 LNHDA, CDR2 SQIVND (reference sequence). The data were produced by immunoSEQ multiplex PCR, yet TCRdb's version contains in-frame clones alone and is incomplete. The sample comprises approximately 360,000 clones, roughly four fifths of which are singletons, and 7.4% rests with the top ten.

This clonotype originated in a person aged 18-60 years who received the Ad26.COV2.S COVID-19 vaccine or a placebo. The chain employs TRBV19 and TRBJ2-2; maybe TRBD1 (5 bases). The sample was peripheral blood, taken in a trial of Ad26.COV2.S vaccine versus placebo. In DNA, the CDR3 is TGTGCCAGTAGTATAGCAGTAGGGGCCAGGAACGGGGAGCTGTTTTTT. Protein sequence: CASSIAVGARNGELFF. Full variable domain (missing parts from reference TRBV19 and TRBJ2-2): DGGITQSPKYLFRKEGQNVTLSCEQNLNHDAMYWYRQDPGQGLRLIYYSQIVNDFQKGDIAEGYSVSREKKESFPLTVTSAQKNPTAFYLCASSIAVGARNGELFFGEGSRLTVL.